Given below is one TCR beta chain in context. Its antigen is currently unknown. The CDR3 loop spans 13 amino acids. Trimming cost V 0 bases and J 11 bases, with 16 bases left between them. Per germline, CDR1 GTSNPN and CDR2 SVGIG (reference sequence). The data originate from a study of T cell responses to AZD1222 COVID-19 vaccine. Assay: immunoSEQ multiplex PCR; the TCRdb copy retains only in-frame clones and omits some. In the table there are 40,000 to 60,000 clones, approximately 90% of which are singletons. Study-level points and caveats: Nearly half of the spike-specific TCRs reportedly recognize variant regions that carry no mutations. At study baseline, merely a handful of AZD1222 recipients were seropositive. Repertoire sampling happened only post peak T cell response. A mostly white British donor set with more females was recruited, and clonal diversity was possibly underestimated.

This TCR was recovered from an adult who received the AZD1222 COVID-19 vaccine. The chain recombines TRBV30 with TRBJ1-1; D may be TRBD1 (5 bases). The sequencing used peripheral blood, collected 28 days after the second AZD1222 dose. This CDR3 is CAWSVMTAAPAFF. The CDR3 bases are TGTGCCTGGAGTGTAATGACAGCCGCGCCGGCTTTCTTT.